The entry that follows covers one TCR beta chain sequence. Its specificity is not known. Other nucleotide sequences from this sample produce the same CDR3. The source of the sample is a study of shared clonotypes between healthy human individuals. Whole-study results and caveats: Donor clonotype sharing was expected to depend on sequencing depth.

CD45RO-negative CD8 cells positively selected for CCR7 made up the naive population, which excluded terminally differentiated effector memory CD45RA+ cells. Sequencing was performed with immunoSEQ multiplex PCR; in TCRdb, only in-frame clones are kept and a portion is missing. This table has about 1,900,000 clones, 85% to 95% appearing once. Germline V gene sequence: CDR1 MDHEN, CDR2 SYDVKM. The CDR3 totals 13 residues. Deletions cut 3 bases from V and 5 bases from J, with 8 bases between. Sequenced material: naive CD8+ T cells sorted from blood. This receptor was identified in a man between 18 and 29 years old in good health. The chain is built from TRBV28 and TRBJ2-1; D is undetermined. CDR3 in amino acids: CASSFRVDNEQFF. CDR3 in DNA: TGTGCCAGCAGTTTTAGGGTCGACAATGAGCAGTTCTTC.